Included here is one T cell receptor beta chain sequence, with context. Antigen unknown. UMIs and a universal primer site were added when TCR cDNA was made by 5'RACE template switching. TCRdb re-derived calls from the 5' RACE reads in MiXCR, one entry per CDR3 protein. The repertoire includes about 350,000 distinct CDR3 sequences, about 4% of them detected once, and around 23% sits in the top ten. These data belong to a study of T cells after yellow fever vaccination. Study-wide context: Fractions of limited cellularity were prepared by means of SMART-Seq v4 Ultra Low Input. Notes on the study in general: Most primary-vaccination clones recurred post-booster (approximately 95% CD4, around 90% CD8). A small proportion of clonotypes was detected in both the CD4 and CD8 compartments.

Looked up from germline, CDR1 is WSHSY and CDR2 is SAAADI. Trimming took 5 bases from V and 3 from J, leaving 13 bases between them. The CDR3 extends over 15 amino acids. The sequencing here drew on PBMCs, taken 5 days after the yellow fever booster vaccination. The origin of this receptor is a man between 18 and 35 years old who received the YFV17D yellow fever vaccine. This sequence joins TRBV10-2 and TRBJ2-2; the D is unclear. The CDR3 sequence is CASSPSAGDTGELFF. The DNA for the CDR3 is TGCGCCAGCAGTCCTTCGGCTGGGGACACCGGGGAGCTGTTTTTT.